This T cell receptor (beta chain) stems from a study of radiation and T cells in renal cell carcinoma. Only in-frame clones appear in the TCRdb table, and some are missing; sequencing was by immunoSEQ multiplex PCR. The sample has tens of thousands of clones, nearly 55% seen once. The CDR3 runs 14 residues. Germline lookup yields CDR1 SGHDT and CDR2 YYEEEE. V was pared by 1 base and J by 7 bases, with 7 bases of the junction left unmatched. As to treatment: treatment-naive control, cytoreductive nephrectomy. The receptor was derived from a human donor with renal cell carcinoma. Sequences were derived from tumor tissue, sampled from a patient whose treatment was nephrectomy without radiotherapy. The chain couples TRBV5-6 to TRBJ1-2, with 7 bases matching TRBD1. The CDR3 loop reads CASSLYRGTRGYTF. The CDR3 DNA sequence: TGTGCCAGCAGCTTGTACAGGGGCACTCGTGGCTACACCTTC. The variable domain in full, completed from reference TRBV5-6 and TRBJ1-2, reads DAGVTQSPTHLIKTRGQQVTLRCSPKSGHDTVSWYQQALGQGPQFIFQYYEEEERQRGNFPDRFSGHQFPNYSSELNVNALLLGDSALYLCASSLYRGTRGYTFGSGTRLTVV.